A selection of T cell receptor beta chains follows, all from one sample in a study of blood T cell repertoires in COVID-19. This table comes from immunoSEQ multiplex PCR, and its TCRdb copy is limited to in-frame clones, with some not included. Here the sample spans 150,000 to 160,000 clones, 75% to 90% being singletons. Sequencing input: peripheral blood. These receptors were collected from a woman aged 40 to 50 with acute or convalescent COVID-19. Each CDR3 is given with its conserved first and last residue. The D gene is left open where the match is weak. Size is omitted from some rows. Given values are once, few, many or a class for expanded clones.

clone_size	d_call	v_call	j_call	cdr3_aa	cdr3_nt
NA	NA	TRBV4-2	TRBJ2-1	CASSQDPSGPYNEQFF	TGTGCCAGCAGCCAAGACCCCAGCGGACCCTACAATGAGCAGTTCTTC
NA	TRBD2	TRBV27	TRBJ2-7	CASSLFPGGGPYEQYF	TGTGCCAGCAGTTTATTCCCGGGGGGTGGACCCTACGAGCAGTACTTC
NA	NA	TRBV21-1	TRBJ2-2	CAGGTRASGTHFKRDTGELFF	TGTGCCGGAGGTACGCGGGCTAGCGGGACTCACTTTAAAAGGGACACCGGGGAGCTGTTTTTT
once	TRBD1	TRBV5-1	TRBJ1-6	CASSPGTGNNSPLHF	TGCGCCAGCAGCCCGGGGACAGGGAATAATTCACCCCTCCACTTT
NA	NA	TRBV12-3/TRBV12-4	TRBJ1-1	CASSLRRGGEAFF	TGTGCCAGCAGTTTGAGGCGCGGGGGAGAAGCTTTCTTT
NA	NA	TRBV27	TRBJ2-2	CASSLWGLAITNTGELFF	TGTGCCAGCAGTTTGTGGGGACTCGCAATTACAAACACCGGGGAGCTGTTTTTT
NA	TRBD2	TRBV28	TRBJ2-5	CASSSGAGGQETQYF	TGTGCCAGCAGTTCGGGAGCGGGGGGGCAGGAGACCCAGTACTTC
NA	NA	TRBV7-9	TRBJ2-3	CASSLGQGSTDTQYF	TGTGCCAGCAGCTTGGGCCAGGGGAGCACAGATACGCAGTATTTT
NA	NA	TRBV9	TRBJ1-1	CASSSLRGRGTEAFF	TGTGCCAGCAGCTCCCTTAGGGGTAGGGGCACTGAAGCTTTCTTT
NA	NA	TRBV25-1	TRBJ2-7	CASRSSLPYEQYF	TGTGCCAGCAGATCCAGTTTGCCCTACGAGCAGTACTTC
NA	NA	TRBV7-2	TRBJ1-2	CASSPLRGTAGYTF	TGTGCCAGCAGCCCCCTAAGGGGTACAGCTGGCTACACCTTC
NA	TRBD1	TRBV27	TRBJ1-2	CASSSARQGLLRLFHYGYTF	TGTGCCAGCAGTTCCGCTCGACAGGGCCTACTAAGACTCTTCCATTATGGCTACACCTTC
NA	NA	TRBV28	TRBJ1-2	CASSSVDIPRWGYTF	TGTGCCAGCAGTTCTGTGGACATTCCTCGGTGGGGCTACACCTTC
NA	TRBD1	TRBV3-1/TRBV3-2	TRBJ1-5	CASSQGDRGNQPQHF	TGTGCCAGCAGCCAGGGGGACAGGGGAAATCAGCCCCAGCATTTT
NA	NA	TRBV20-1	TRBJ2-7	CSASHPRRGAYEQYF	TGCAGTGCTAGTCATCCGAGACGCGGGGCCTACGAGCAGTACTTC
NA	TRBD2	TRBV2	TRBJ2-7	CASTGTRYEQYF	TGTGCCAGCACCGGGACTAGGTACGAGCAGTACTTC
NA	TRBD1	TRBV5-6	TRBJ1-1	CASRRQGVNTEAFF	TGTGCCAGCAGAAGACAGGGGGTCAACACTGAAGCTTTCTTT
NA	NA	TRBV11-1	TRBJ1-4	CASSLAAGEYEKLFF	TGTGCCAGCAGCTTAGCCGCAGGGGAATATGAAAAACTGTTTTTT
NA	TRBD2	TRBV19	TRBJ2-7	CASTPTSGSSYEQYF	TGTGCCAGTACCCCCACTAGCGGAAGCTCCTACGAGCAGTACTTC
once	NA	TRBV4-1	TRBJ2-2	CASSQGYRANTGELFF	TGCGCCAGCAGCCAAGGTTACAGGGCGAACACCGGGGAGCTGTTTTTT
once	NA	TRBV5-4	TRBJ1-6	CASSLGGVYNSPLHF	TGTGCCAGCAGCTTGGGGGGGGTCTATAATTCACCCCTCCACTTT
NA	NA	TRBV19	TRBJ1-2	CASRLLQGYGYTF	TGTGCCAGTAGACTTCTCCAGGGGTATGGCTACACCTTC
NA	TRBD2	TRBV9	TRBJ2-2	CASSMASGGTRTGELFF	TGTGCCAGCAGCATGGCTAGCGGGGGGACAAGGACCGGGGAGCTGTTTTTT